What follows are 14 T cell receptor beta chains derived from one specimen sequenced in a study of cytomegalovirus exposure and HLA in healthy donors. The method was immunoSEQ multiplex PCR; TCRdb's version includes in-frame clones alone and lacks a portion of them. The table lists 130,000 or so clones, 85% to 90% of them singletons. The sequenced material came from PBMCs. These receptors all stem from a woman younger than 30 in good health and CMV-seronegative.

V usage is TRBV10-3 and J usage is TRBJ2-7; tentative D call: TRBD1 (6 bases). V was cut by 6 bases and J by 0 bases, with 12 bases left in between. Germline-derived CDR1 and CDR2 are ENHRY and SYGVKD. This CDR3 spans 14 amino acids. CDR3 bases: TGTGCCATCAGCGGACAGAGCAGCTCCTACGAGCAGTACTTC. The encoded protein is CAISGQSSSYEQYF.

The chain's CDR3 is CASRLAGVDTQYF. The CDR3 DNA sequence: TGCGCCAGCAGACTAGCGGGGGTTGATACGCAGTATTTT. This chain uses TRBV5-1 with TRBJ2-3; 11 bases agree with TRBD2. Germline trimming cut 5 bases from V and 6 bases from J; bases unmatched to any gene: 2. CDR1 SGHRS and CDR2 YFSETQ come from the germline V gene. The CDR3 sequence is 13 residues long.

The CDR3 nucleotides read TGTGCCAGCAGCCGACAGGACAACACTGAAGCTTTCTTT. This sequence encodes CASSRQDNTEAFF. The rearrangement joins TRBV4-2 to TRBJ1-1; D is perhaps TRBD1 (6 bases). V lost 4 bases to trimming and J lost 2 bases, with 8 bases between them. The germline CDR1 and CDR2 sequences are LGHNA and YNFKEQ. The CDR3 loop spans 13 amino acids.

The gene calls are TRBV12-5 and TRBJ2-1, with TRBD2 matching over 10 bases. Losses at the gene ends were 0 bases for V and 0 bases for J; bases not matched to a gene: 11. The CDR3 is 20 residues long. Per germline, CDR1 LGHNT and CDR2 FRNRAP. CDR3 loop: CASGLVLGSGGRDSYNEQFF. CDR3 in DNA: TGTGCTAGTGGTTTGGTACTTGGTAGCGGGGGGCGAGACTCCTACAATGAGCAGTTCTTC.

CDR3 sequence reads: CASSQDLDRGSSSNYGYTF. CDR3 sequence (DNA): TGCGCCAGCAGCCAAGATTTGGACAGGGGGAGCTCCTCTAACTATGGCTACACCTTC. The chain couples TRBV4-3 to TRBJ1-2, with TRBD1 matching 10 bases. Germline trimming cut 0 bases from V and 0 bases from J; bases unmatched to any gene: 10. The germline V gene encodes CDR1 LGHNA and CDR2 YSLEER. The CDR3 runs 19 residues.

This CDR3 reads CASSSLDRGAKRAFF. The CDR3 DNA reads as TGTGCCAGCAGCTCCCTTGACAGGGGGGCTAAGAGAGCTTTCTTT. The chain has TRBV7-2 and TRBJ1-1; 9 bases agree with TRBD1. This CDR3 has 15 amino acids. Germline values: CDR1 SGHTA, CDR2 FQGNSA. After removal of 4 bases from V and 10 bases from J, the junction contained 13 bases not matched to a gene. The full variable domain, in which reference TRBV7-2 and TRBJ1-1 provide the parts outside the CDR3, is GAGVSQSPSNKVTEKGKDVELRCDPISGHTALYWYRQSLGQGLEFLIYFQGNSAPDKSGLPSDRFSAERTGGSVSTLTIQRTQQEDSAVYLCASSSLDRGAKRAFFGQGTRLTVV.

The rearrangement uses TRBV10-3 and TRBJ2-7; 8 bases fit TRBD1. CDR1 ENHRY and CDR2 SYGVKD come from the germline V gene. The J segment lost 3 bases and the V segment lost 6 bases, leaving 7 bases of the junction unmatched. CDR3 size: 14 residues. The CDR3, as DNA: TGTGCCATCAGGGACAGGGAAAGGGTCTACGAGCAGTACTTC. Its translation is CAIRDRERVYEQYF.

The chain combines TRBV7-2 with TRBJ2-7, with D possibly matching TRBD1 (6 bases). Germline CDR1 SGHTA, CDR2 FQGNSA. This CDR3 contains 15 residues. With 4 bases removed from V and 1 base from J, the gap between germline ends came to 14 bases. Here the CDR3 reads CASSYATGSSYEQYF. CDR3 nucleotides: TGTGCCAGCAGCTACGCGACAGGTTCGTCCTACGAGCAGTACTTC.

The genes are TRBV11-3 and TRBJ1-1; D gene uncertain. The germline V gene has CDR1 SGHNT and CDR2 YENEEA. The CDR3 is made up of 16 amino acids. V was trimmed by 1 base and J by 0 bases, leaving 12 bases between them. In DNA form, the CDR3 reads TGTGCCAGCAGCTTAGGGATTCGACTGATGAACACTGAAGCTTTCTTT. Amino acids: CASSLGIRLMNTEAFF. Combining the CDR3 with reference TRBV11-3 and TRBJ1-1 gives the whole variable domain EAGVVQSPRYKIIEKKQPVAFWCNPISGHNTLYWYLQNLGQGPELLIRYENEEAVDDSQLPKDRFSAERLKGVDSTLKIQPAELGDSAVYLCASSLGIRLMNTEAFFGQGTRLTVV.

The genes are TRBV5-4 and TRBJ2-7, with 7 bases fitting TRBD1. This CDR3 region has 14 residues. Germline CDR1 and CDR2: SGHNT and YYREEE (reference sequence). The trim removed 3 bases at V and 3 bases at J, leaving 6 bases unmatched. CDR3: CASSSMTGNYEQYF. The CDR3, as DNA: TGTGCCAGCAGCTCTATGACAGGGAACTACGAGCAGTACTTC. Full variable domain (remainder filled in from reference TRBV5-4 and TRBJ2-7): ETGVTQSPTHLIKTRGQQVTLRCSSQSGHNTVSWYQQALGQGPQFIFQYYREEENGRGNFPPRFSGLQFPNYSSELNVNALELDDSALYLCASSSMTGNYEQYFGPGTRLTVT.

This clone was observed a single time. The genes are TRBV27 and TRBJ1-4, with TRBD1 matching over 9 bases. From germline, CDR1 is MNHEY and CDR2 SMNVEV (reference sequence). The V segment lost 5 bases and the J segment 6 bases; nucleotides outside the gene matches: 4. The CDR3 length is 14 residues. CDR3 in DNA: TGTGCCAGCAGTCCAGGGACAGGGCATGAAAAACTGTTTTTT. Its translation: CASSPGTGHEKLFF.

This chain links TRBV30 with TRBJ1-2, with D uncertain. V shed 2 bases and J shed 6 bases, with 10 bases lying between them. Germline V lookup: CDR1 GTSNPN, CDR2 SVGIG (reference sequence). CDR3 length equals 12 residues. CDR3 DNA: TGTGCCTGGAGTCGAGGGCGGGATGGCTACACCTTC. Its translation: CAWSRGRDGYTF.

Note on this clone: Other DNA sequences of this sample code for an identical CDR3. J is TRBJ2-5 and V is TRBV9; TRBD1 is a possible D gene (5 bases). CDR3 length: 18 amino acids. Germline V gives CDR1 SGDLS, CDR2 YYNGEE. Trimming shortened V by 0 bases and J by 1 base, and 19 bases separated the two germline ends. In DNA, the CDR3 is TGTGCCAGCAGCGTAGGTCGGCCAAGTTGGGGCCCCCAAGAGACCCAGTACTTC. As protein: CASSVGRPSWGPQETQYF.

V usage is TRBV15 and J usage is TRBJ1-5; tentatively, D is TRBD1 (5 bases). CDR3 size: 16 residues. The V gene's germline CDR1 is LNHNV and CDR2 YYDKDF (reference sequence). V lost 3 bases, J lost 0 bases, and 12 bases lay in between. This chain's CDR3 is CATSSQGRYSNQPQHF. The CDR3 DNA follows: TGTGCCACCAGCAGCCAGGGCAGATATAGCAATCAGCCCCAGCATTTT.